A selection of T cell receptor beta chains follows, all from one sample in a study of technical replicates of blood from a few donors. The assay was immunoSEQ multiplex PCR, and TCRdb's table has in-frame clones only and misses some. The sample comprises fewer than 90,000 clones, 90% to 95% of which are singletons, and 0.2% to 0.25% rests with the top ten. Material for sequencing was T cells isolated from PBMCs. Receptor source: a human donor in good health. Each CDR3 is given with its conserved first and last residue. Each record gives: V gene, D gene, J gene, CDR3 protein. A D gene is named only where the DNA matches it firmly.

v_call: TRBV6-5
d_call: TRBD1
j_call: TRBJ1-2
cdr3_aa: CASSLGTGGYGYTF

v_call: TRBV2
d_call: .
j_call: TRBJ1-5
cdr3_aa: CASSLEGEDQPQHF

v_call: TRBV11-2
d_call: TRBD2
j_call: TRBJ2-1
cdr3_aa: CASSSPGLAGEDEQFF

v_call: TRBV2
d_call: .
j_call: TRBJ2-4
cdr3_aa: CASSEAGAQGHIQYF

v_call: TRBV7-6
d_call: .
j_call: TRBJ2-6
cdr3_aa: CASSPHIGGPGSGANVLTF

v_call: TRBV27
d_call: TRBD1
j_call: TRBJ1-3
cdr3_aa: CASSLRQGPSSGNTIYF

v_call: TRBV5-6
d_call: TRBD2
j_call: TRBJ2-5
cdr3_aa: CASSRGLAGEETQYF

v_call: TRBV9
d_call: .
j_call: TRBJ1-1
cdr3_aa: CASSVGQGQLGTEAFF

v_call: TRBV7-8
d_call: .
j_call: TRBJ1-2
cdr3_aa: CASSPTSIYGYTF

v_call: TRBV6-5
d_call: TRBD1
j_call: TRBJ2-7
cdr3_aa: CASSLDRARNEQYF

v_call: TRBV11-2
d_call: .
j_call: TRBJ2-7
cdr3_aa: CASTPPRRRTYEQYF

v_call: TRBV7-2
d_call: TRBD2
j_call: TRBJ2-7
cdr3_aa: CASSLAAGVSYEQYF

v_call: TRBV2
d_call: TRBD1
j_call: TRBJ1-5
cdr3_aa: CASKTGDIQPQHF

v_call: TRBV5-1
d_call: .
j_call: TRBJ1-2
cdr3_aa: CASSLGSQNYGYTF

v_call: TRBV7-6
d_call: TRBD1
j_call: TRBJ1-1
cdr3_aa: CASSVLGQGTMMNTEAFF

v_call: TRBV25-1
d_call: .
j_call: TRBJ2-5
cdr3_aa: CASSALHGKKETQYF

v_call: TRBV6-5
d_call: TRBD2
j_call: TRBJ2-1
cdr3_aa: CASSYGLADNEQFF

v_call: TRBV19
d_call: .
j_call: TRBJ2-3
cdr3_aa: CASSSPSPDRRMADTQYF